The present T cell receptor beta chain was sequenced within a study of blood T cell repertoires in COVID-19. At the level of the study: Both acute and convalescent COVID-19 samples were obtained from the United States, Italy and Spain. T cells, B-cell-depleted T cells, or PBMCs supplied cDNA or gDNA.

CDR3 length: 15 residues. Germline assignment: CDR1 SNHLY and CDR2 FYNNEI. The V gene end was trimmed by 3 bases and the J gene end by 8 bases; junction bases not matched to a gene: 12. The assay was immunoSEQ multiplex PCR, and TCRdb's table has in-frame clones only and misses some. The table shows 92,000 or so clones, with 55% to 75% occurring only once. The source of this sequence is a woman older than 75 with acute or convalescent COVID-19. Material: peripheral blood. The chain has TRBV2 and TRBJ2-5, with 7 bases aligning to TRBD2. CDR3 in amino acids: CASSERGSISSTQYF. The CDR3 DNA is TGTGCCAGCAGTGAGCGGGGGTCCATCAGTTCTACCCAGTACTTC.